The T cell receptor beta chain described here comes from a study of blood T cell repertoires in COVID-19. Per the original data handling: It was from reference gene primer amplification that nucleated cell counts were estimated. Clones were sequenced by immunoSEQ multiplex PCR, and TCRdb holds only the in-frame ones, with some missing. V and J calls and clone size are given by that table; D and trimming were obtained from the DNA. In the table there are 110,000 or so clones, approximately 90% of which are singletons. This TCR was recovered from a woman aged 50 to 60 with acute or convalescent COVID-19. Input material: peripheral blood.

The CDR3 loop is CASTDRDQPQHF. As DNA, the CDR3 is TGTGCCAGCACCGACAGGGATCAGCCCCAGCATTTT. The V and J genes are TRBV12-3 or TRBV12-4 and TRBJ1-5, with 7 bases lining up with TRBD1. The V and J ends lost 7 bases and 5 bases, in that order; junction bases with no gene match: 2. The CDR3 loop spans 12 amino acids.